The rows below give T cell receptor beta chains drawn from one sample of a study of cytomegalovirus exposure and HLA in healthy donors. The protocol was immunoSEQ multiplex PCR, while the TCRdb copy is restricted to in-frame clones and leaves out a portion. The sample holds fewer than 95,000 clones, just over 75% seen once. The sample taken for sequencing was PBMCs. The origin of the receptors is a man aged 25 to 45 in good health and CMV-seronegative. The CDR3 runs from the conserved cysteine through the conserved F or W. Fields, in order: CDR3 protein, CDR3 DNA, V gene, D gene, J gene, clone size. The D gene is left open where the match is weak. Some rows have no size entry. The others give once, few or many, or a class for an expanded clone.

CASSPRSEDGYTF,TGTGCCAGCTCACCACGCTCCGAGGATGGCTACACCTTC,TRBV18,.,TRBJ1-2,.
CASRISGMNQPQHF,TGTGCCAGCAGGATCTCAGGGATGAACCAGCCCCAGCATTTT,TRBV27,.,TRBJ1-5,.
CASSSVAGTSTQYF,TGTGCCAGCAGCTCTGTGGCCGGGACTTCTACGCAGTATTTT,TRBV7-9,.,TRBJ2-3,once
CASSRDRDGGYTF,TGTGCCAGCAGCCGAGACAGGGATGGTGGCTACACCTTC,TRBV5-4,TRBD1,TRBJ1-2,.
CASSPRTGSSYEQYF,TGTGCCAGCAGCCCCCGGACAGGGAGCTCCTACGAGCAGTACTTC,TRBV7-6,TRBD1,TRBJ2-7,.
CASSRYSSGANVLTF,TGTGCCAGCAGCCGTTACAGCTCTGGGGCCAACGTCCTGACTTTC,TRBV14,.,TRBJ2-6,.
CASSPGQTRNTGELFF,TGTGCCAGCAGCCCCGGACAGACACGGAACACCGGGGAGCTGTTTTTT,TRBV5-6,.,TRBJ2-2,few
CARSYCRTPDTIYF,TGTGCCAGAAGTTATTGTCGAACTCCGGACACCATATATTTT,TRBV5-3,.,TRBJ1-3,.
CAAGQRFGTGELFF,TGTGCCGCGGGGCAGAGGTTTGGGACCGGGGAGCTGTTTTTT,TRBV11-2,.,TRBJ2-2,.
CASSTGYHGYTF,TGTGCCAGCAGCACAGGCTACCATGGCTACACCTTC,TRBV2,.,TRBJ1-2,.
CASSEGTHTGELFF,TGCGCCAGCAGTGAAGGGACACACACCGGGGAGCTGTTTTTT,TRBV10-1,.,TRBJ2-2,.
CASSPGTGGRGYTF,TGTGCCAGCAGCCCCGGGACAGGGGGCAGGGGCTACACCTTC,TRBV7-6,TRBD1,TRBJ1-2,.
CASSRGTGGSEKLFF,TGCGCCAGCAGTCGCGGGACAGGGGGGAGTGAAAAACTGTTTTTT,TRBV5-1,TRBD1,TRBJ1-4,.
CASSSTGTSGTDTQYF,TGTGCCAGCAGCTCGACCGGGACTAGCGGCACAGATACGCAGTATTTT,TRBV7-6,TRBD2,TRBJ2-3,.
CASSPQLPWNTEAFF,TGTGCCAGTAGTCCCCAACTCCCTTGGAACACTGAAGCTTTCTTT,TRBV19,.,TRBJ1-1,.
CASSPREWGNTIYF,TGTGCCAGCAGCCCCCGGGAATGGGGAAACACCATATATTTT,TRBV5-6,.,TRBJ1-3,.
CASSLSPRPGELFF,TGTGCCAGCAGTTTATCTCCTAGGCCCGGGGAGCTGTTTTTT,TRBV27,.,TRBJ2-2,.
CASSDSGTGLSEAFF,TGTGCCAGCAGCGACTCCGGGACAGGGCTTTCTGAAGCTTTCTTT,TRBV7-9,TRBD1,TRBJ1-1,.
CASSVGQGGEKLFF,TGTGCCAGCAGCGTAGGGCAGGGAGGAGAAAAACTGTTTTTT,TRBV9,.,TRBJ1-4,once
CASRDLLAGAQFLSSYNEQFF,TGCGCCAGCAGGGATCTATTAGCGGGGGCCCAATTTCTTAGCTCCTACAATGAGCAGTTCTTC,TRBV5-1,TRBD2,TRBJ2-1,.
CASSPTGDRGNGYTF,TGTGCCAGTAGTCCCACGGGGGACAGGGGAAATGGCTACACCTTC,TRBV19,TRBD1,TRBJ1-2,.
CASSHHQGRTNYGYTF,TGTGCCAGCAGTCACCACCAGGGTAGGACGAACTATGGCTACACCTTC,TRBV2,.,TRBJ1-2,few
CASSPTTDRVSSYTF,TGTGCCAGCAGCCCTACTACCGACAGGGTCAGTAGCTACACCTTC,TRBV9,TRBD1,TRBJ1-2,once
CASRAGQGVATNEKLFF,TGTGCCAGTAGAGCCGGACAGGGGGTTGCAACTAATGAAAAACTGTTTTTT,TRBV19,TRBD1,TRBJ1-4,.
CASSIRGSQGNTGELFF,TGTGCCAGTAGTATAAGGGGGTCACAGGGGAACACCGGGGAGCTGTTTTTT,TRBV19,.,TRBJ2-2,.
CASSVEPGLNTEAFF,TGTGCCAGCAGCGTAGAACCAGGTTTAAACACTGAAGCTTTCTTT,TRBV9,.,TRBJ1-1,once
CASSPRTGSRYGYTF,TGTGCCAGCAGTCCCCGGACAGGGTCGCGCTATGGCTACACCTTC,TRBV6-5,TRBD1,TRBJ1-2,.
CASSRGQGADTQYF,TGTGCCAGCAGTCGAGGACAGGGGGCAGATACGCAGTATTTT,TRBV6-5,TRBD1,TRBJ2-3,.
CASSQRDRGRTDTQYF,TGTGCCAGCAGCCAAAGGGACAGGGGGCGAACAGATACGCAGTATTTT,TRBV4-2,TRBD1,TRBJ2-3,.
CASTELDEQFF,TGTGCCAGCACTGAGCTCGATGAGCAGTTCTTC,TRBV11-3,.,TRBJ2-1,once
CASSLERNYGYTF,TGTGCCAGCAGCTTGGAACGGAACTATGGCTACACCTTC,TRBV5-5,.,TRBJ1-2,few
CASRMQGKWDTEAFF,TGTGCCAGCAGGATGCAGGGAAAGTGGGACACTGAAGCTTTCTTT,TRBV7-2,.,TRBJ1-1,.
CASSIIGGSGELFF,TGTGCCAGTAGTATCATAGGAGGGTCCGGGGAGCTGTTTTTT,TRBV19,.,TRBJ2-2,.
CASNPTSGVREQFF,TGTGCCAGCAATCCGACTAGCGGGGTTCGTGAGCAGTTCTTC,TRBV27,TRBD2,TRBJ2-1,.
CASGLLMDSDNYGYTF,TGTGCTAGTGGTTTGTTAATGGACAGCGACAACTATGGCTACACCTTC,TRBV12-5,.,TRBJ1-2,.
CASIRDFQSTEAFF,TGTGCCAGCATTCGGGATTTCCAGAGCACTGAAGCTTTCTTT,TRBV6-5,.,TRBJ1-1,.
CASSVGIQGDGTDTQYF,TGTGCCAGCAGCGTAGGGATACAGGGGGACGGCACAGATACGCAGTATTTT,TRBV9,TRBD1,TRBJ2-3,.
CASSLKGQGARGYTF,TGTGCCAGCAGTTTGAAAGGACAGGGGGCTAGGGGCTACACCTTC,TRBV27,TRBD1,TRBJ1-2,.
CASSMVAGASTDTQYF,TGTGCCAGTAGTATGGTAGCGGGAGCTAGCACAGATACGCAGTATTTT,TRBV19,TRBD2,TRBJ2-3,.
CASSVGGLAFITDTQYF,TGTGCCAGCAGCGTTGGAGGACTAGCTTTTATCACAGATACGCAGTATTTT,TRBV9,TRBD2,TRBJ2-3,once
CASSLGGGGYNEQFF,TGCGCCAGCAGCTTGGGAGGCGGAGGCTACAATGAGCAGTTCTTC,TRBV5-1,.,TRBJ2-1,few
CATSPRDTGELFF,TGTGCCACCAGCCCCCGGGACACCGGGGAGCTGTTTTTT,TRBV15,.,TRBJ2-2,.
CAISESTPGDGYTF,TGTGCCATCAGTGAGTCCACACCGGGGGATGGCTACACCTTC,TRBV10-3,.,TRBJ1-2,.
CASSTVTSGRANEQFF,TGTGCCAGCAGCACCGTTACTAGCGGGAGGGCCAATGAGCAGTTCTTC,TRBV9,TRBD2,TRBJ2-1,.
CASSLGGPGSYNEQFF,TGCGCCAGCAGCTTGGGGGGGCCAGGGTCCTACAATGAGCAGTTCTTC,TRBV5-1,.,TRBJ2-1,.
CASSGGPGGLYGYTF,TGTGCCAGCAGCGGCGGGCCAGGGGGTCTCTATGGCTACACCTTC,TRBV9,TRBD1,TRBJ1-2,.
CASRGLSSRGGYTF,TGTGCCAGCAGGGGATTAAGCTCCAGGGGTGGCTACACCTTC,TRBV6-5,.,TRBJ1-2,.
CASSSGQGADTQYF,TGCGCCAGCAGCTCGGGACAGGGGGCAGATACGCAGTATTTT,TRBV5-1,TRBD1,TRBJ2-3,few